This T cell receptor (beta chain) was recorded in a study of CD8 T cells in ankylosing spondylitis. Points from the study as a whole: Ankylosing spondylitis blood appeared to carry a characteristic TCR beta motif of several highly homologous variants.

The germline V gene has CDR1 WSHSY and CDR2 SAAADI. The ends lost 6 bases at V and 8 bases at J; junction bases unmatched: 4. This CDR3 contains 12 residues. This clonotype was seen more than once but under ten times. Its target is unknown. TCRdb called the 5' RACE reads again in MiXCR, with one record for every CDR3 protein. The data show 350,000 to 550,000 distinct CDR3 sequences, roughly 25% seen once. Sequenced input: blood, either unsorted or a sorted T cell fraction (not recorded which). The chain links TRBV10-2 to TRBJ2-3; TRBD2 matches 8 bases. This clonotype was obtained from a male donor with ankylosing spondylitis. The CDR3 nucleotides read TGCGCCAGCAGGGATACTAGCGGTACGCAGTATTTT. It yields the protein CASRDTSGTQYF.